A selection of T cell receptor beta chains follows, all from one sample in a study of shared clonotypes between healthy human individuals. TCRdb's copy holds only in-frame clones and misses some; the assay was immunoSEQ multiplex PCR. The data hold approximately 2,200,000 clones, with about 92% observed a single time. The sequencing sample was made of naive CD8+ T cells from PBMCs. The receptors were sampled from a man between 18 and 29 years old in good health. Some clones in this sample may be carry-over from other donors' samples. Each CDR3 is given with its conserved first and last residue. The order of the fields is CDR3 length, clone size, J gene, D gene, V gene, CDR3 protein, CDR3 DNA. The D gene is left open where the match is weak. Not every row has a clone size; where given, it reads once, few, many or a size class.

>16|-|TRBJ2-1|-|TRBV7-9
CASSLELAPWTREQFF
TGTGCCAGCAGCTTAGAATTGGCCCCCTGGACAAGGGAGCAGTTCTTC
>14|-|TRBJ2-5|-|TRBV7-8
CASSLVRTQETQYF
TGTGCCAGCAGCCTAGTTAGGACCCAAGAGACCCAGTACTTC
>17|-|TRBJ1-1|-|TRBV4-1
CASSQVALVLLGTEAFF
TGCGCCAGCAGCCAAGTGGCACTGGTCCTTTTAGGTACTGAAGCTTTCTTT
>15|-|TRBJ1-1|TRBD1|TRBV9
CASSGGTETNTEAFF
TGTGCCAGCAGCGGAGGGACAGAAACGAACACTGAAGCTTTCTTT
>16|once|TRBJ2-1|-|TRBV7-9
CASSVPTASGAAEQFF
TGTGCCAGCAGCGTCCCCACCGCATCAGGGGCGGCTGAGCAGTTCTTC
>14|-|TRBJ2-5|-|TRBV5-4
CASSFMGGGETQYF
TGTGCCAGCAGCTTTATGGGGGGCGGGGAGACCCAGTACTTC
>12|-|TRBJ2-1|-|TRBV27
CASSLTGHEQFF
TGTGCCAGCAGTCTTACGGGCCATGAGCAGTTCTTC
>17|-|TRBJ2-6|-|TRBV10-3
CATLWGSFSSGANVLTF
TGTGCCACCCTCTGGGGCTCTTTTAGCTCTGGGGCCAACGTCCTGACTTTC
>16|-|TRBJ2-1|-|TRBV5-8
CASSSPPQRSYNEQFF
TGTGCCAGCAGCTCACCCCCTCAAAGATCCTACAATGAGCAGTTCTTC
>16|-|TRBJ1-5|-|TRBV6-5
CASSYSGPEGNQPQHF
TGTGCCAGCAGTTACTCGGGTCCCGAGGGCAATCAGCCCCAGCATTTT
>14|-|TRBJ2-7|TRBD2|TRBV27
CASSLGTSAYEQYF
TGTGCCAGCAGTTTAGGGACTAGCGCCTACGAGCAGTACTTC
>11|-|TRBJ2-1|-|TRBV25-1
CASSELGEQFF
TGTGCCAGCAGTGAATTAGGTGAGCAGTTCTTC
>13|-|TRBJ1-2|-|TRBV2
CASSGSSNYGYTF
TGTGCCAGCAGTGGTTCCAGCAACTATGGCTACACCTTC
>12|-|TRBJ2-1|-|TRBV7-9
CATAWGYNEQFF
TGTGCCACAGCCTGGGGTTACAATGAGCAGTTCTTC
>16|-|TRBJ1-2|-|TRBV6-6
CASEDASSGYTYGYTF
TGTGCCAGCGAAGATGCTAGTTCGGGTTACACCTATGGCTACACCTTC
>12|-|TRBJ2-3|-|TRBV27
CASSPRATEEYF
TGTGCCAGCAGCCCTAGGGCTACGGAGGAGTATTTT